The TCR beta chain under discussion was sequenced for a study of cytomegalovirus exposure and HLA in healthy donors. This clone came up a few times. 13 Jbeta primers and 60 Vbeta primers were used for the PCR. Clones were read by immunoSEQ multiplex PCR, and TCRdb kept only the in-frame ones, dropping some. The sample records about 78,000 clones, about 60% being singletons. The germline V and J ends were trimmed by 3 bases and 6 bases, with 11 bases remaining between them. The CDR3 totals 13 residues. Germline-derived CDR1 and CDR2 are SEHNR and FQNEAQ (reference sequence). The sample was PBMCs. The source is a man aged 25 to 45 in good health and CMV-seropositive. The chain has TRBV7-9 and TRBJ1-1; D is undetermined. CDR3 amino acids: CASSFSGSSEAFF. The CDR3 DNA is TGTGCCAGCAGCTTCTCAGGATCCTCTGAAGCTTTCTTT.